The sequence of this T cell receptor beta chain was determined in a study of blood T cell repertoires in COVID-19. Study in general: The analysed material was cDNA or gDNA that came from T cells, B-cell-depleted T cells, or PBMCs.

Only one count was recorded for this clone. Here immunoSEQ multiplex PCR was the method, and the copy in TCRdb shows in-frame clones only, minus some. The sample includes under 200,000 clones, 70% to 90% of them seen just once. Those enrolled in Seattle joined during active infection and were followed longitudinally afterward. The source of this sequence is a woman in her fifties or sixties with COVID-19, enrolled during active disease. Sequenced material: peripheral blood.

In nucleotides, the CDR3 is TGTGCCAGCTCCCCGGGACAGGACACTGAAGCTTTCTTT. Translating gives CASSPGQDTEAFF. The chain employs TRBV18 and TRBJ1-1; TRBD1 matches at 8 bases. V shed 6 bases and J 3 bases; nucleotides not matched to a gene: 3. Germline V gives CDR1 KGHSH, CDR2 LQKENI. The CDR3 sequence is 13 residues long.